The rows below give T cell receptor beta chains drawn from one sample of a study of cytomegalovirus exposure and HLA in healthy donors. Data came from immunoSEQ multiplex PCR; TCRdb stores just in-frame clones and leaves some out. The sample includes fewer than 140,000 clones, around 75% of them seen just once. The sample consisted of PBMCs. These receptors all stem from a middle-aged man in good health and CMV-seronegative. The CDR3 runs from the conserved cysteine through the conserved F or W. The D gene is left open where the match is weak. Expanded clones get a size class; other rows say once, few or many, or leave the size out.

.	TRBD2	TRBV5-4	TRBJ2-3	TGTGCCAGCAGCTTGGAATCCCGGGGGGGAGATACGCAGTATTTT	CASSLESRGGDTQYF
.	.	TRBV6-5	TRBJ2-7	TGTGCCAGCAGTTCCTCTCGGGACTCGAACTACGAGCAGTACTTC	CASSSSRDSNYEQYF
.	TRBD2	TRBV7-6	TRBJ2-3	TGTGCCAGCAGCTTAGCTAGCGGGGGGGCGACAGATACGCAGTATTTT	CASSLASGGATDTQYF
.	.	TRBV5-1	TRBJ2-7	TGCGCCAGCAGTCGGGATGGGGGGACCTACGAGCAGTACTTC	CASSRDGGTYEQYF
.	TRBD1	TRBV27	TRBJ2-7	TGTGCCAGCAGTTTATCGGAACGACAGGGTTACTACGAGCAGTACTTC	CASSLSERQGYYEQYF
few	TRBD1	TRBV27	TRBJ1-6	TGTGCCAGCAGTTTGGACAGGTCCTATTCACCCCTCCACTTT	CASSLDRSYSPLHF
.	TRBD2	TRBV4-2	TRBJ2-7	TGTGCCAGCAGCCAATCCGCCAGGACTAGCGGGTCCTACGAGCAGTACTTC	CASSQSARTSGSYEQYF
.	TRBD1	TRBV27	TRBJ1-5	TGTGCCAGCAGTGCACAGGGGCTCAATCAGCCCCAGCATTTT	CASSAQGLNQPQHF
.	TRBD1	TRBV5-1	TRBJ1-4	TGCGCCAGCAGCTTGGCCGGACAGGGTGGGAATGAAAAACTGTTTTTT	CASSLAGQGGNEKLFF
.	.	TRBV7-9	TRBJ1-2	TGTGCCAGCAGCGCGGCGGCGGGGTATGGCTACACCTTC	CASSAAAGYGYTF
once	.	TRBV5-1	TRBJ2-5	TGCGCCAGCAGCTTGGATTCGGAAGAGACCCAGTACTTC	CASSLDSEETQYF
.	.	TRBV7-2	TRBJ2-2	TGTGCCAGCAGCCGGACTACTACGAACACCGGGGAGCTGTTTTTT	CASSRTTTNTGELFF
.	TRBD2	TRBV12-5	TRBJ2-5	TGTGCTAGTGGGGCGGGGGGGCGAGAGACCCAGTACTTC	CASGAGGRETQYF
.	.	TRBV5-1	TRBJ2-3	TGCGCCAGCAGCTTGGAACCTTGGGGAGCGGGTAGCACAGATACGCAGTATTTT	CASSLEPWGAGSTDTQYF
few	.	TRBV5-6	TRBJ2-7	TGTGCCAGCAGCTTGGATGGGGGGGCCGACGAGCAGTACTTC	CASSLDGGADEQYF
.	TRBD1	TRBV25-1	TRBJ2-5	TGTGCCAGCAGTGAATATAAGGGACAGGGGGACCAAGAGACCCAGTACTTC	CASSEYKGQGDQETQYF
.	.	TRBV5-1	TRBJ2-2	TGCGCCAGCAGCCTGGACAGAAACACCGGGGAGCTGTTTTTT	CASSLDRNTGELFF
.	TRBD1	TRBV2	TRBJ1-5	TGTGCCAGCAGGGAACAGGGGGCTGGGCAGCCCCAGCATTTT	CASREQGAGQPQHF
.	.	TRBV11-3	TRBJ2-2	TGTGCCAGCAGCCGGGGGGCCGCGAACACCGGGGAGCTGTTTTTT	CASSRGAANTGELFF
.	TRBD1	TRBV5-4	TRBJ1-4	TGTGCCAGCAGCACAGGACAGGGGCTGAATGAAAAACTGTTTTTT	CASSTGQGLNEKLFF
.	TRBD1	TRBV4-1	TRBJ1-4	TGCGCCAGCCATCCTCGACAGGGCACGACTAATGAAAAACTGTTTTTT	CASHPRQGTTNEKLFF
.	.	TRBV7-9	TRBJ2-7	TGTGCCAGCAGTTCGTCTCCCGAGCAGTACTTC	CASSSSPEQYF
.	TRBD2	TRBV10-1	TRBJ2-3	TGCGCCAGCAGTGAGTGGGGGGGATACACAGATACGCAGTATTTT	CASSEWGGYTDTQYF
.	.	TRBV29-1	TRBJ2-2	TGCAGCGTTGACAGGGGGGCCGGGGAGCTGTTTTTT	CSVDRGAGELFF
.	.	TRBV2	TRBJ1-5	TGTGCCAGCAGTCCCACAGGGAGGGATCAGCCCCAGCATTTT	CASSPTGRDQPQHF
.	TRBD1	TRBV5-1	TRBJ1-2	TGCGCCAGCAGCTTGGCCGGGACAGCTAACTATGGCTACACCTTC	CASSLAGTANYGYTF
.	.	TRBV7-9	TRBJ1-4	TGTGCCAGCAGCTTAATCCCGGGGGAGGATAGGGAAAAACTGTTTTTT	CASSLIPGEDREKLFF
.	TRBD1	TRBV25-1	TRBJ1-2	TGTGCCAGCAGTGAAGGGCTGGACAGGGGGATTGCGGGGGGCTACACCTTC	CASSEGLDRGIAGGYTF
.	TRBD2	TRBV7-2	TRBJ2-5	TGTGCCAGCAGCGCCAGACTAGCGGGGCAAGAGACCCAGTACTTC	CASSARLAGQETQYF
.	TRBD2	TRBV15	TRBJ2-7	TGTGCCACCAGCGCGCAAGTAGGACTAGCGGGGGGGCGAGAGCAGTACTTC	CATSAQVGLAGGREQYF
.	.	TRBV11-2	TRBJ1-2	TGTGCCAGCAGCTCGCTCCGGGACCCAAAGGGGGTTGGCTACACCTTC	CASSSLRDPKGVGYTF
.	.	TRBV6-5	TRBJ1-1	TGTGCCAGCAGCCGTGCCGGCAGGGGAGGGTCTGAAGCTTTCTTT	CASSRAGRGGSEAFF
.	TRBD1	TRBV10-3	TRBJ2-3	TGTGCCATCAGTGAGTCGGACAGGGCTACCACAGATACGCAGTATTTT	CAISESDRATTDTQYF
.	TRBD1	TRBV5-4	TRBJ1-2	TGTGCCAGCAGCTGGCCCCGGACAGGGGGCGCATATGGCTACACCTTC	CASSWPRTGGAYGYTF
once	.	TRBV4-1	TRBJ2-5	TGCGCCAGCAGCCAAGAGCCAGGGGTGGGTAGTGAGCAGTACTTC	CASSQEPGVGSEQYF
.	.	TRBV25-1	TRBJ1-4	TGTGCCAGCTATAGGGGAAAACTGTTTTTT	CASYRGKLFF
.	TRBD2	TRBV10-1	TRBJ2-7	TGCGCCAGCAGTGAGACTAGCGGGGGATCCTACGAGCAGTACTTC	CASSETSGGSYEQYF
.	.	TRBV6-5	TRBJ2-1	TGTGCCAGCAGTTACGGTAAGAACAGCGGTGAGCAGTTCTTC	CASSYGKNSGEQFF
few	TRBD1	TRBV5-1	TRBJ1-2	TGCGCCAGCAGCGTGAGACAGGGGAACTATGGCTACACCTTC	CASSVRQGNYGYTF
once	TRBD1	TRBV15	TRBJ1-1	TGTGCCACCAGCGGAGGGACAGGGCGGTCTGAAGCTTTCTTT	CATSGGTGRSEAFF
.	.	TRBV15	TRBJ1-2	TGTGCCACCAGCAGGGTACCACAGACTAACTATGGCTACACCTTC	CATSRVPQTNYGYTF
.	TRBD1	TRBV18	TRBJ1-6	TGTGCCAGCTCGCTCGACAGGGCGGATAATTCACCCCTCCACTTT	CASSLDRADNSPLHF
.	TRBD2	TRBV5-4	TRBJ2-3	TGTGCCAGCAGCGTCAACGGGGGGGGTACGCAGTATTTT	CASSVNGGGTQYF
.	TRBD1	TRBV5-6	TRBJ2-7	TGTGCCAGCAGCTTGTGGGACAGGGGGTGGGAGCAGTACTTC	CASSLWDRGWEQYF
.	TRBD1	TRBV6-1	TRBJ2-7	TGTGCCAGCAGTTCCCGGGACAGGGGATCCTACGAGCAGTACTTC	CASSSRDRGSYEQYF
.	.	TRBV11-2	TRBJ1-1	TGTGCCAGCAGCTTAGATCTCAGGGACACTGAAGCTTTCTTT	CASSLDLRDTEAFF
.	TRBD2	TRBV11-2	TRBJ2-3	TGTGCCAGCAGCCTGACTAGCGGGGGACAGGGGACAGATACGCAGTATTTT	CASSLTSGGQGTDTQYF
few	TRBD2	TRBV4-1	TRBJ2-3	TGCGCCAGCAGCCGACCGAAGCCGGGACAGGGTTGGACTAGCGGGAGCACAGATACGCAGTATTTT	CASSRPKPGQGWTSGSTDTQYF
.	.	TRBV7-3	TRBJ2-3	TGTGCCAGCAGCTTGGCCGGCGGCGGGGGCCCCACAGATACGCAGTATTTT	CASSLAGGGGPTDTQYF
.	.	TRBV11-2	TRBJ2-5	TGTGCCAGCAGCTTAGTGTCGTCGGGGGAGACCCAGTACTTC	CASSLVSSGETQYF
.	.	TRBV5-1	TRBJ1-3	TGCGCCAGCAGCTGGACAGATCCTGGAAACACCATATATTTT	CASSWTDPGNTIYF
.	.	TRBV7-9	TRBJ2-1	TGTGCCAGCAGCTTCAACAGGGAGGGCAATGAGCAGTTCTTC	CASSFNREGNEQFF
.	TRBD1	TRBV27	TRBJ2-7	TGTGCCAGCTCAAAGGGGGCCGGTCTCTACGAGCAGTACTTC	CASSKGAGLYEQYF
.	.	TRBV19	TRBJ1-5	TGTGCCAGTAGTAACAGAAGAGATAGCAATCAGCCCCAGCATTTT	CASSNRRDSNQPQHF
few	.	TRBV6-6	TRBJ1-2	TGTGCCAGCAACGGGAACTATGGCTACACCTTC	CASNGNYGYTF
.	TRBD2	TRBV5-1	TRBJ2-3	TGCGCCAGCAAATACGGGGGGGAGGCAGATACGCAGTATTTT	CASKYGGEADTQYF
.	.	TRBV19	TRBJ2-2	TGTGCCAGTAGCCGCGGTCGTGGTCTTGGCACCGGGGAGCTGTTTTTT	CASSRGRGLGTGELFF
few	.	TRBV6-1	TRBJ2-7	TGTGCCAGCAGTGAAGAGGGGACTGGCTCCTACGAGCAGTACTTC	CASSEEGTGSYEQYF